These 27 T cell receptor beta chains share one sample of origin, sequenced in a study of cytomegalovirus exposure and HLA in healthy donors. PCR used 60 Vbeta primers and 13 Jbeta primers. Assay used: immunoSEQ multiplex PCR; TCRdb lists only in-frame clones, some missing. The repertoire holds 200,000 or so clones, with roughly 80% as singletons. The sample was PBMCs. The receptors originated from a woman in her forties or fifties in good health and CMV-seropositive.

The DNA for the CDR3 is TGTGCCAGCAGCTCGACAGGGAACCTTTATGGCTACACCTTC. Translation gives CASSSTGNLYGYTF. The chain links TRBV27 to TRBJ1-2; 7 bases fit TRBD1. Trimming took 6 bases from V and 5 from J; bases not matched to a gene: 9. Germline assignment: CDR1 MNHEY and CDR2 SMNVEV (reference sequence). CDR3 size: 14 residues.

This clone appeared a single time. The germline gene is not matched at one end of the junction; a read error may be the cause. CDR3 region: CASSPKIGGYQPQHF. CDR3 DNA: TGTGCCAGCAGCCCGAAAATTGGAGGGTATCAGCCCCAGCATTTT. This chain joins TRBV4-1 and TRBJ1-5; D is undetermined. The V gene's germline CDR1 is MGHRA and CDR2 YSYEKL. This CDR3 has 15 amino acids.

The chain combines TRBV9 with TRBJ2-1; no clear D. The germline V gene has CDR1 SGDLS and CDR2 YYNGEE. V lost 2 bases, J lost 6 bases, and 12 bases lay in between. The CDR3 runs to 14 residues. Here the CDR3 DNA reads TGTGCCAGCAGCGTTACTCTCTTCGGCAATGAGCAGTTCTTC. It specifies CASSVTLFGNEQFF.

The chain has TRBV6-1 and TRBJ1-5; D possibly corresponds to TRBD1 (5 bases). Trimming removed 4 bases from V and 5 bases from J, with 24 bases in between. In germline, CDR1 is MNHNS, CDR2 SASEGT. The CDR3 totals 18 residues. The CDR3 sequence is CASSARDRRTDAYQPQHF. As DNA, the CDR3 is TGTGCCAGCAGTGCACGTGACAGACGCACCGATGCTTATCAGCCCCAGCATTTT.

The chain recombines TRBV9 with TRBJ2-1, with D perhaps TRBD1 (6 bases). The CDR3 covers 13 residues. CDR1 is SGDLS, CDR2 YYNGEE, per germline. The V gene lost 0 bases and the J gene lost 5 bases, with 6 bases spanning the gap. The CDR3 region has the DNA TGTGCCAGCAGCGTAGACAGGGACAATGAGCAGTTCTTC. Amino acids: CASSVDRDNEQFF.

In the case of this clone: One junction end does not reproduce the germline sequence, and a read error may be involved. The J gene is TRBJ2-7, the V gene TRBV5-1, with D tentatively TRBD1 (6 bases). The CDR3 is 14 amino acids. The V gene's germline CDR1 is SGHRS and CDR2 YFSETQ. CDR3 sequence (DNA): TGTGCCAGCAGCATCCGGGACACTTACTACGAGCAGTACTTC. Its translation is CASSIRDTYYEQYF.

This chain uses TRBV2 with TRBJ1-1, with D hard to call. Trimming stripped 9 bases from V and 5 bases from J, with 13 bases between. Per germline, CDR1 SNHLY and CDR2 FYNNEI. The CDR3 has 12 residues. Here the CDR3 reads CARQSEYTEAFF. In nucleotides, the CDR3 is TGTGCCAGGCAAAGTGAGTATACTGAAGCTTTCTTT.

The rearrangement links TRBV15 to TRBJ1-1; TRBD1 is a possible D gene (6 bases). Looked up from germline, CDR1 is LNHNV and CDR2 is YYDKDF (reference sequence). The CDR3 covers 17 residues. V was clipped by 0 bases and J by 1 base, with 15 bases between them. Here the CDR3 reads CATSRDGGGGWNTEAFF. The CDR3 region has the DNA TGTGCCACCAGCAGAGATGGAGGGGGGGGCTGGAACACTGAAGCTTTCTTT.

The V call is TRBV5-1, the J call TRBJ2-3; D is possibly TRBD2 (6 bases). The CDR3 has 14 amino acids. The germline V and J ends were trimmed by 5 bases and 6 bases, with 16 bases remaining between them. Looked up from germline, CDR1 is SGHRS and CDR2 is YFSETQ. CDR3 protein: CASRPGPGEDTQYF. DNA of the CDR3: TGCGCCAGCAGGCCGGGGCCGGGGGAGGATACGCAGTATTTT. The full variable domain, its missing parts supplied by reference TRBV5-1 and TRBJ2-3, is KAGVTQTPRYLIKTRGQQVTLSCSPISGHRSVSWYQQTPGQGLQFLFEYFSETQRNKGNFPGRFSGRQFSNSRSEMNVSTLELGDSALYLCASRPGPGEDTQYFGPGTRLTVL.

The chain joins TRBV7-6 to TRBJ2-3, with TRBD2 matching 8 bases. J lost 0 bases, V lost 3 bases, and 2 bases had no gene match. CDR1 is SGHVS, CDR2 FNYEAQ, per germline. The CDR3 has 15 amino acids. The CDR3 region has the DNA TGTGCCAGCAGCTTTAGCGGGGTTAGCACAGATACGCAGTATTTT. Protein product: CASSFSGVSTDTQYF.

This clone was detected once. V usage is TRBV5-1 and J usage is TRBJ2-5; 7 bases are a match to TRBD1. Germline loops: CDR1 SGHRS, CDR2 YFSETQ. This CDR3 contains 15 residues. Trimming at V came to 4 bases and at J to 2 bases, leaving 8 bases not matched to a gene. CDR3 loop: CASSIRRGKQETQYF. The DNA of the CDR3 is TGCGCCAGCAGCATCCGCAGGGGGAAACAAGAGACCCAGTACTTC.

This chain joins TRBV18 and TRBJ1-2, with 11 nucleotides matching TRBD1. The germline V gene has CDR1 KGHSH and CDR2 LQKENI. V dropped 4 bases and J dropped 7; count of bases not matched to a gene: 11. The CDR3 is 16 amino acids. The DNA of the CDR3 is TGTGCCAGCTCACTAGAAACTGGACAGGGGGCCGGTGGCTACACCTTC. The encoded protein is CASSLETGQGAGGYTF.

The chain combines TRBV28 with TRBJ2-5; 7 nucleotides line up with TRBD2. The V gene's germline CDR1 is MDHEN and CDR2 SYDVKM. The J segment lost 1 base and the V segment lost 4 bases, leaving 9 bases of the junction unmatched. This CDR3 is built from 16 residues. CDR3 bases: TGTGCCAGCAGTTCCGGGGCAGGGAGGGCCCAAGAGACCCAGTACTTC. Residues: CASSSGAGRAQETQYF.

This clone showed up just once. The chain recombines TRBV5-1 with TRBJ1-1; 7 nucleotides match TRBD1. Germline V gene lookup returns CDR1 SGHRS and CDR2 YFSETQ. V lost 4 bases, J lost 5 bases, and 8 bases stayed unmatched. This CDR3 is built from 14 residues. DNA for the CDR3: TGCGCCAGCAGCCCCTGGACAGGAAATACTGAAGCTTTCTTT. This encodes CASSPWTGNTEAFF. Variable domain in full (rest from reference TRBV5-1 and TRBJ1-1): KAGVTQTPRYLIKTRGQQVTLSCSPISGHRSVSWYQQTPGQGLQFLFEYFSETQRNKGNFPGRFSGRQFSNSRSEMNVSTLELGDSALYLCASSPWTGNTEAFFGQGTRLTVV.

The chain employs TRBV7-2 and TRBJ2-1; 12 bases match TRBD2. Unmatched junction bases numbered 5, after V lost 2 bases and J lost 9 bases. This CDR3 contains 15 residues. Germline CDR1 reads SGHTA; CDR2 reads FQGNSA. This chain's CDR3 is CASSLPSGGASEQFF. The CDR3 nucleotides read TGTGCCAGCAGCTTACCTAGCGGGGGGGCCAGTGAGCAGTTCTTC. The full variable domain, completed using reference TRBV7-2 and TRBJ2-1, is GAGVSQSPSNKVTEKGKDVELRCDPISGHTALYWYRQSLGQGLEFLIYFQGNSAPDKSGLPSDRFSAERTGGSVSTLTIQRTQQEDSAVYLCASSLPSGGASEQFFGPGTRLTVL.

This sequence joins TRBV6-1 and TRBJ2-5; 10 nucleotides line up with TRBD1. Judging by the DNA end, TRBJ2-7 fits better; the J call may be wrong. Germline V gene lookup returns CDR1 MNHNS and CDR2 SASEGT. The CDR3 length is 15 residues. CDR3 in amino acids: CASGPGTGVNYEQYF. For the CDR3, the DNA is TGTGCCAGCGGCCCCGGGACAGGGGTGAACTACGAGCAGTACTTC.

The V gene is TRBV6-6, the J gene TRBJ2-5; 10 bases map to TRBD2. The J call may not be correct, given that the DNA end is closer to TRBJ2-7. CDR3 length equals 15 residues. Germline assignment: CDR1 MNHNY and CDR2 SVGAGI (reference sequence). The DNA of the CDR3 is TGTGCCAGCAGCCAATCTAGCGGGGGTTCTTACGAGCAGTACTTC. This codes for CASSQSSGGSYEQYF.

J is TRBJ2-3 and V is TRBV7-9, with 8 bases aligning to TRBD2. CDR1 SEHNR and CDR2 FQNEAQ come from the germline V gene (reference sequence). The CDR3 runs to 17 residues. Trimming cost V 1 base and J 1 base; bases outside gene matches: 7. In DNA, the CDR3 is TGTGCCAGCAGCTTAGAGTTTAGCGGGGACGGCACAGATACGCAGTATTTT. Protein product: CASSLEFSGDGTDTQYF.

This clone was picked up a small number of times. CDR3 sequence: CASTGQVQSNEQFF. In nucleotides, the CDR3 is TGTGCCAGCACCGGACAGGTACAAAGCAATGAGCAGTTCTTC. V is TRBV2 and J is TRBJ2-1, with 7 bases matching TRBD1. V lost 7 bases to trimming and J lost 6 bases; unmatched junction nucleotides: 9. The CDR3 consists of 14 residues. CDR1 is SNHLY, CDR2 FYNNEI, per germline.

This chain connects TRBV11-2 to TRBJ1-1, with TRBD1 identical over 9 bases. CDR1 SGHAT and CDR2 FQNNGV come from the germline V gene. Trimming took 5 bases from V and 8 from J; bases not matched to a gene: 15. The CDR3 totals 16 residues. CDR3 region: CASSPPVDRGILEAFF. The CDR3 region has the DNA TGTGCCAGCAGCCCTCCTGTGGACAGGGGAATTTTGGAAGCTTTCTTT.

V gene TRBV6-4 combines with J gene TRBJ2-5; the match to TRBD2 covers 7 bases. CDR3 size: 13 residues. CDR1 and CDR2 (germline): MRHNA, SNTAGT. Trimming removed 4 bases from V and 5 bases from J; junction bases left unmatched: 4. In DNA form, the CDR3 reads TGTGCCAGCAGTGGGGAGGGTTGGGAGACCCAGTACTTC. Its protein is CASSGEGWETQYF.

The chain combines TRBV28 with TRBJ1-2; D is undetermined. Germline assignment: CDR1 MDHEN and CDR2 SYDVKM. CDR3 size: 16 residues. V shed 2 bases and J shed 3 bases, with 16 bases lying between them. The CDR3 DNA follows: TGTGCCAGCAGTTTAGCGGCTGGCCGAGGTCACTATGGCTACACCTTC. Protein sequence: CASSLAAGRGHYGYTF.

The chain couples TRBV14 to TRBJ2-5, with D possibly TRBD1 on 5 matching bases. Per germline, CDR1 SGHDN and CDR2 FVKESK. There are 16 residues in the CDR3. V was shortened by 3 bases and J by 5 bases, with 19 bases between the two germline ends. The CDR3: CASSHDTGSLLETQYF. The CDR3 coding sequence is TGTGCCAGCAGCCATGATACAGGCTCGCTCTTGGAGACCCAGTACTTC.

This clone was observed a few times. J is TRBJ2-2 and V is TRBV5-1, with 10 bases lining up with TRBD2. CDR1 and CDR2 (germline): SGHRS, YFSETQ. This CDR3 spans 15 amino acids. V was clipped by 1 base and J by 3 bases; unmatched bases: 0. The CDR3 region is CASSLSGGDTGELFF. Written as DNA, the CDR3 is TGCGCCAGCAGCTTGAGCGGGGGGGACACCGGGGAGCTGTTTTTT.

V and J are TRBV7-8 and TRBJ2-5, with D hard to call. The assigned J gene may be wrong: the sequence end matches TRBJ2-7 better. Germline lookup yields CDR1 SGHVS and CDR2 FQNEAQ. The CDR3 is made up of 14 amino acids. The CDR3 nucleotides read TGTGCCAGCAGCGTTCAACTCCTCTCCTACGAGCAGTACTTC. Its translation: CASSVQLLSYEQYF.

V and J are TRBV7-9 and TRBJ2-3, with 10 bases identical to TRBD2. J gave up 4 bases and V 5 bases, and 12 bases lay outside the gene matches. This CDR3 is built from 17 residues. Germline-derived CDR1 and CDR2 are SEHNR and FQNEAQ (reference sequence). In nucleotides, the CDR3 is TGTGCCAGCAGCCCCAAGCGGGGGGGCCCCCTTCCAGATACGCAGTATTTT. This codes for CASSPKRGGPLPDTQYF.

The chain combines TRBV18 with TRBJ1-2; D perhaps matches TRBD1 (5 bases). There are 13 residues in the CDR3. V dropped 5 bases and J dropped 7 bases, with 14 bases sitting between them. Germline values: CDR1 KGHSH, CDR2 LQKENI. CDR3 region: CASSSGQGGGYTF. The CDR3 coding sequence is TGTGCCAGCTCATCCGGCCAGGGAGGTGGCTACACCTTC.